This entry lists 8 T cell receptor beta chains sequenced from one sample in a study of identifying expanded T cells in peripheral blood. Sequencing was performed with immunoSEQ multiplex PCR; in TCRdb, only in-frame clones are kept and a portion is missing. This table holds some 100,000 clones, over 75% found once. Sequenced: blood. These receptor sequences come from a person aged 18 to 75 in good health.

The rearrangement joins TRBV7-6 to TRBJ1-1; 7 positions agree with TRBD1. After removal of 5 bases from V and 0 bases from J, the junction contained 15 bases not matched to a gene. There are 18 residues in the CDR3. Germline assignment: CDR1 SGHVS and CDR2 FNYEAQ. The CDR3 is CASSPTGLGQILNTEAFF. The CDR3, as DNA: TGTGCCAGCAGCCCGACAGGGTTGGGCCAAATTTTGAACACTGAAGCTTTCTTT.

V and J are TRBV7-3 and TRBJ2-1; D not certain. The V end was cut by 1 base, the J end by 7 bases, with 8 bases between. CDR3 length equals 13 residues. CDR1 and CDR2 (germline): SGHTA, FQGTGA. This CDR3 reads CASSLNRVNEQFF. The CDR3 DNA is TGTGCCAGCAGCTTAAACCGTGTAAATGAGCAGTTCTTC.

The rearrangement links TRBV2 to TRBJ2-2, with D maybe TRBD2 (6 bases). The length of the CDR3 is 15 residues. The germline V and J ends were trimmed by 9 bases and 2 bases, with 16 bases remaining between them. CDR1 and CDR2 from the germline V gene are SNHLY and FYNNEI. CDR3 in DNA: TGTGCCAGGGAAAGGACTATCGGAAACACCGGGGAGCTGTTTTTT. Residues: CARERTIGNTGELFF.

The chain has TRBV5-1 and TRBJ1-5; D is perhaps TRBD1 (5 bases). V was cut by 0 bases and J by 7 bases, with 11 bases left in between. Per germline, CDR1 SGHRS and CDR2 YFSETQ. The CDR3 consists of 14 residues. CDR3 in amino acids: CASSLGQGGQPQHF. For the CDR3, the DNA is TGCGCCAGCAGCTTGGGTCAGGGCGGCCAGCCCCAGCATTTT.

This chain joins TRBV5-1 and TRBJ2-1; 8 positions match TRBD1. With 2 bases clipped from V and 4 bases from J, the junction kept 5 bases outside the gene matches. This CDR3 region has 15 residues. Germline V lookup: CDR1 SGHRS, CDR2 YFSETQ. CDR3 sequence: CASSFTGGPYNEQFF. The DNA for the CDR3 is TGCGCCAGCAGCTTTACAGGGGGGCCTTACAATGAGCAGTTCTTC.

The chain recombines TRBV9 with TRBJ1-4; D is perhaps TRBD1 (6 bases). This CDR3 contains 16 residues. Deletions cut 4 bases from V and 8 bases from J, with 21 bases between. Germline V gene lookup returns CDR1 SGDLS and CDR2 YYNGEE. CDR3 DNA: TGTGCCAGCAGCTCACGACCACAGGGATGGGGCGAAAAACTGTTTTTT. Translation: CASSSRPQGWGEKLFF.

V is TRBV2 and J is TRBJ2-5; 14 nucleotides align to TRBD2. The trim removed 4 bases at V and 2 bases at J, leaving 6 bases unmatched. The germline V gene encodes CDR1 SNHLY and CDR2 FYNNEI. CDR3 size: 17 residues. CDR3 in DNA: TGTGCCAGCAGTGGTGGGACTAGCGGGGGTACGCAAGAGACCCAGTACTTC. This sequence encodes CASSGGTSGGTQETQYF.

This clone is deemed medium-sized. The rearrangement uses TRBV6-4 and TRBJ2-2; TRBD2 might be the D (5 bases). The germline gives CDR1 MRHNA, CDR2 SNTAGT. Deletions cut 4 bases from V and 2 bases from J, with 5 bases between. The CDR3 has 13 amino acids. Here the CDR3 DNA reads TGTGCCAGCAGTGGGACTAACACCGGGGAGCTGTTTTTT. Protein product: CASSGTNTGELFF.